Each of the 31 T cell receptor beta chains below was sequenced from the same sample in a study of shared clonotypes between healthy human individuals. Generated by immunoSEQ multiplex PCR, the TCRdb table keeps only in-frame clones and is missing some. The data hold 2 million or so clones, with 85% to 95% observed a single time. The specimen was naive CD4+ T cells sorted from blood. Subset specified: CD45RA+ positively selected. Source of these receptors: a man aged 18 to 29 in good health.

V and J are TRBV10-2 and TRBJ2-2; D may correspond to TRBD1 or TRBD2 (5 bases each). This CDR3 has 14 residues. Germline CDR1 and CDR2: WSHSY and SAAADI. The ends were cut back, 4 bases at V and 5 bases at J, with 11 bases in the middle. This chain's CDR3 is CASSVGTITGELFF. DNA for the CDR3: TGCGCCAGCAGTGTCGGGACGATTACCGGGGAGCTGTTTTTT.

The rearrangement joins TRBV6-6 to TRBJ1-1; maybe TRBD1 (5 bases). Deletions cut 4 bases from V and 7 bases from J, with 10 bases between. Looked up from germline, CDR1 is MNHNY and CDR2 is SVGAGI (reference sequence). The CDR3 contains 12 residues. CDR3 amino acids: CASSSRGNEAFF. CDR3 coding DNA: TGTGCCAGCAGTTCAAGGGGAAATGAAGCTTTCTTT.

V gene TRBV5-1 combines with J gene TRBJ2-5; D unclear. There are 12 residues in the CDR3. V was cut by 4 bases and J by 3 bases, with 7 bases left in between. Germline V CDR1 and CDR2: SGHRS, YFSETQ. CDR3 residues: CASSRPEETQYF. The CDR3 DNA reads as TGCGCCAGCAGCCGACCGGAAGAGACCCAGTACTTC. The full variable domain, completed using reference TRBV5-1 and TRBJ2-5, is KAGVTQTPRYLIKTRGQQVTLSCSPISGHRSVSWYQQTPGQGLQFLFEYFSETQRNKGNFPGRFSGRQFSNSRSEMNVSTLELGDSALYLCASSRPEETQYFGPGTRLLVL.

The V and J genes are TRBV6-5 and TRBJ2-7; TRBD2 matches 8 bases. The CDR3 length is 15 residues. Germline CDR1 is MNHEY and CDR2 is SVGAGI. J gave up 2 bases and V 2 bases, and 5 bases lay outside the gene matches. The CDR3 DNA follows: TGTGCCAGCAGTTACAGGGGACTAGATCCCTACGAGCAGTACTTC. This encodes CASSYRGLDPYEQYF.

A single count supports this clone. The chain carries TRBV5-6 and TRBJ2-1; TRBD1 matches 8 bases. The CDR3 is 15 residues long. V was clipped by 3 bases and J by 8 bases; unmatched bases: 10. The germline gives CDR1 SGHDT, CDR2 YYEEEE. CDR3 amino acids: CASSWTDRAWDEQFF. CDR3 DNA sequence: TGTGCCAGCAGCTGGACGGACAGGGCTTGGGATGAGCAGTTCTTC.

The genes are TRBV27 and TRBJ2-2, with D unresolved. Trimming left V 5 bases short and J 0 bases short, with 10 bases between. CDR1 and CDR2 from the germline V gene are MNHEY and SMNVEV (reference sequence). The CDR3 runs to 15 residues. CDR3 sequence: CASSRLHTNTGELFF. The DNA of the CDR3 is TGTGCCAGCAGTCGACTGCACACGAACACCGGGGAGCTGTTTTTT.

The J gene is TRBJ1-4, the V gene TRBV6-5, with D tentatively TRBD1 (6 bases). V dropped 7 bases and J dropped 5 bases, with 11 bases sitting between them. The CDR3 length is 13 residues. Germline assignment: CDR1 MNHEY and CDR2 SVGAGI. CDR3: CASKRGLNEKLFF. The CDR3 DNA reads TGTGCCAGCAAACGGGGGCTGAATGAAAAACTGTTTTTT.

The chain joins TRBV5-3 to TRBJ2-5; no clear D. Being an ORF, TRBV5-3 has a function that is uncertain. Trimming shortened V by 8 bases and J by 1 base, and 6 bases separated the two germline ends. The CDR3 extends over 11 amino acids. CDR3 sequence reads: CASRSQETQYF. The DNA of the CDR3 is TGTGCCAGCAGGTCCCAAGAGACCCAGTACTTC.

This clone appeared a few times. Additional DNA sequences in this sample encode the identical CDR3. The rearrangement joins TRBV7-2 to TRBJ2-1; 9 bases align to TRBD2. With V trimmed by 5 bases and J by 0 bases, 2 bases remained unmatched. This CDR3 has 15 residues. Germline-derived CDR1 and CDR2 are SGHTA and FQGNSA. The CDR3 is CASSLSGSSYNEQFF. CDR3 coding DNA: TGTGCCAGCAGCCTTAGCGGGAGCTCCTACAATGAGCAGTTCTTC.

The chain combines TRBV19 with TRBJ2-2; 8 bases agree with TRBD1. Germline CDR1 and CDR2: LNHDA and SQIVND (reference sequence). Losses at the gene ends were 6 bases for V and 6 bases for J; bases not matched to a gene: 6. This CDR3 is built from 14 residues. The CDR3 DNA reads TGTGCCAGTAGGGAACAGGGGGGCCCCGGGGAGCTGTTTTTT. This translates into CASREQGGPGELFF.

This sequence joins TRBV29-1 and TRBJ1-1; 9 bases map to TRBD1. Germline loops: CDR1 SQVTM, CDR2 ANQGSEA. The CDR3 contains 13 residues. Trimming took 7 bases from V and 6 from J; bases not matched to a gene: 9. CDR3 sequence (DNA): TGCAGCGGGGAAGGGGACAGGGAAGCTGAAGCTTTCTTT. Protein product: CSGEGDREAEAFF.

The V and J genes are TRBV9 and TRBJ1-2; D is perhaps TRBD1 (5 bases). This CDR3 is 15 amino acids long. CDR1 SGDLS and CDR2 YYNGEE come from the germline V gene. With 6 bases removed from V and 2 bases from J, the gap between germline ends came to 17 bases. The CDR3 region is CASTNSGTPNYGYTF. CDR3 DNA sequence: TGTGCCAGCACCAACTCCGGGACTCCCAACTATGGCTACACCTTC. Combining the CDR3 with reference TRBV9 and TRBJ1-2 gives the whole variable domain DSGVTQTPKHLITATGQRVTLRCSPRSGDLSVYWYQQSLDQGLQFLIQYYNGEERAKGNILERFSAQQFPDLHSELNLSSLELGDSALYFCASTNSGTPNYGYTFGSGTRLTVV.

The CDR3 is CAFLQRGGNLGYTF. In DNA, the CDR3 is TGTGCCTTCCTCCAACGGGGAGGAAACCTCGGCTACACCTTC. The rearrangement uses TRBV30 and TRBJ1-2; no reliable D call. Germline lookup yields CDR1 GTSNPN and CDR2 SVGIG (reference sequence). The CDR3 spans 14 residues. The V gene lost 7 bases and the J gene lost 8 bases, with 23 bases spanning the gap.

This chain joins TRBV10-1 and TRBJ2-2; no reliable D call. Trimming left V 4 bases short and J 5 bases short, with 11 bases between. CDR1 is WNHNN, CDR2 SYGVQD, per germline (reference sequence). The CDR3 sequence is 14 residues long. For the CDR3, the DNA is TGCGCCAGCAGTGGACGTTTGGGAACCGGGGAGCTGTTTTTT. It specifies CASSGRLGTGELFF.

The chain combines TRBV16 with TRBJ1-2; D remains unclear. The CDR3 extends over 13 amino acids. Germline CDR1 KGHSY, CDR2 FQNENV. V lost 1 base and J lost 8, with 11 bases in between. CDR3 region: CASSQFGASGYTF. The CDR3 DNA is TGTGCCAGCAGCCAATTCGGCGCCTCCGGCTACACCTTC. The variable domain in full, with the rest retrieved from reference TRBV16 and TRBJ1-2, is GEEVAQTPKHLVRGEGQKAKLYCAPIKGHSYVFWYQQVLKNEFKFLISFQNENVFDETGMPKERFSAKCLPNSPCSLEIQATKLEDSAVYFCASSQFGASGYTFGSGTRLTVV.

This chain links TRBV7-9 with TRBJ2-7; possible D gene TRBD1, 5 bases. The germline V and J ends were trimmed by 4 bases and 0 bases, with 7 bases remaining between them. CDR3 length equals 13 residues. Per the germline V gene, CDR1 is SEHNR and CDR2 is FQNEAQ (reference sequence). The CDR3 spells CASSSRASYEQYF. The CDR3 bases are TGTGCCAGCAGCTCCAGGGCCTCCTACGAGCAGTACTTC.

The chain joins TRBV18 to TRBJ1-1; a weak D match, TRBD1 (5 bases). V shed 3 bases and J shed 4 bases, with 9 bases lying between them. This CDR3 contains 13 residues. Germline-derived CDR1 and CDR2 are KGHSH and LQKENI. The CDR3 DNA sequence: TGTGCCAGCTCACCGGAGGGGCCCACTGAAGCTTTCTTT. Protein: CASSPEGPTEAFF.

The chain recombines TRBV14 with TRBJ2-5; 7 bases are a match to TRBD1. With V trimmed by 4 bases and J by 5 bases, 10 bases remained unmatched. CDR3 length equals 15 residues. CDR1 and CDR2 (germline): SGHDN, FVKESK. CDR3 protein: CASSPTGVVLETQYF. The CDR3 nucleotides are TGTGCCAGCAGCCCAACAGGGGTGGTTTTGGAGACCCAGTACTTC.

The chain uses TRBV19 and TRBJ1-3; D is undetermined. Germline CDR1 LNHDA, CDR2 SQIVND (reference sequence). V dropped 5 bases and J dropped 2 bases, with 16 bases sitting between them. The length of the CDR3 is 16 residues. This chain's CDR3 is CASSPLSAAAGNTIYF. Written as DNA, the CDR3 is TGTGCCAGTAGTCCCCTCAGTGCGGCGGCTGGAAACACCATATATTTT.

Points on this clone: This sample includes further DNA sequences coding for the same CDR3. The genes are TRBV7-6 and TRBJ1-1; D unresolved. The ends were cut back, 1 base at V and 1 base at J, with 7 bases in the middle. Germline CDR1 SGHVS, CDR2 FNYEAQ. This CDR3 is 14 amino acids long. The CDR3, as DNA: TGTGCCAGCAGCTTAGGGACTGGGAACACTGAAGCTTTCTTT. It translates to CASSLGTGNTEAFF.

In regard to this clone: Other DNA sequences in the same sample also yield this CDR3. The rearrangement uses TRBV5-1 and TRBJ2-7; no definite D call. The V end lost 1 base, the J end lost 5 bases, and 4 bases lay between the germline ends. CDR3 length equals 11 residues. CDR1 SGHRS and CDR2 YFSETQ come from the germline V gene. This chain's CDR3 is CASSLKNEQYF. DNA for the CDR3: TGCGCCAGCAGCTTGAAGAACGAGCAGTACTTC.

V and J are TRBV14 and TRBJ2-3; no firm D call. This CDR3 spans 11 amino acids. V lost 2 bases to trimming and J lost 7 bases, with 4 bases between them. Germline-derived CDR1 and CDR2 are SGHDN and FVKESK. The CDR3 DNA is TGTGCCAGCAGCCAAACATATACGCAGTATTTT. Translating it yields CASSQTYTQYF.

As to this clone: An end of the junction differs from the germline gene, which may be a read error. This CDR3 reads CASSITQDRGHSGNQPQHF. The CDR3 DNA follows: TGTGCTAGCAGCATCACGCAGGACAGGGGGCATTCGGGTAATCAGCCCCAGCATTTT. The V call is TRBV7-7, the J call TRBJ1-5; 11 bases are a match to TRBD1. CDR3 length: 19 residues. Per the germline V gene, CDR1 is SSHAT and CDR2 is FNYEAQ (reference sequence).

Notes on this clone: The junction shows a germline mismatch at one end, possibly a read error. The V call is TRBV4-1, the J call TRBJ2-5; D uncertain. Looked up from germline, CDR1 is MGHRA and CDR2 is YSYEKL. The CDR3 is 13 residues long. CDR3 nucleotide sequence: TGCGCCAGCAGCCAAGTGGGATTACTCGACATAAACTTC. It translates to CASSQVGLLDINF.

About this clone itself: Other DNA sequences in this sample translate to the same CDR3. The rearrangement joins TRBV5-6 to TRBJ1-2; TRBD1 matches at 8 bases. The CDR3 is 13 residues long. The junction had 2 bases not matched to a gene; V was cut back by 2 bases and J by 5 bases. CDR1 SGHDT and CDR2 YYEEEE come from the germline V gene. The CDR3 loop is CASSFDRGYGYTF. CDR3 nucleotides: TGTGCCAGCAGCTTCGACAGGGGTTATGGCTACACCTTC.

The chain links TRBV7-9 to TRBJ2-7; D may be TRBD1 (6 bases). With 2 bases removed from V and 0 bases from J, the gap between germline ends came to 14 bases. The CDR3 has 16 residues. Germline V gene lookup returns CDR1 SEHNR and CDR2 FQNEAQ (reference sequence). The CDR3 DNA reads TGTGCCAGCAGCTTACTTTTGGACAGCAGCTCCTACGAGCAGTACTTC. Protein: CASSLLLDSSSYEQYF.

The gene calls are TRBV18 and TRBJ2-3; the D gene is possibly TRBD1 (6 bases). The CDR3 spans 14 residues. The V end was cut by 6 bases, the J end by 4 bases, with 14 bases between. Germline CDR1 reads KGHSH; CDR2 reads LQKENI. The CDR3 is CASSPDRRADTQYF. CDR3 in DNA: TGTGCCAGCTCCCCCGACAGGAGAGCAGATACGCAGTATTTT.

This chain joins TRBV2 and TRBJ1-5, with unresolved D. Germline V gene sequence: CDR1 SNHLY, CDR2 FYNNEI. V shed 7 bases and J shed 5 bases, with 18 bases lying between them. This CDR3 contains 15 residues. The CDR3 is CASNLRPGEDQPQHF. The CDR3 region has the DNA TGTGCCAGCAACCTGAGACCGGGAGAGGATCAGCCCCAGCATTTT.

J is TRBJ2-3 and V is TRBV5-1; 16 positions agree with TRBD2. This CDR3 has 17 residues. CDR1 and CDR2 (germline): SGHRS, YFSETQ. V lost 0 bases to trimming and J lost 4 bases; unmatched junction nucleotides: 2. This CDR3 is CASSLAGTSGGADTQYF. The CDR3 nucleotides read TGCGCCAGCAGCTTGGCCGGGACTAGCGGGGGGGCAGATACGCAGTATTTT.

The chain has TRBV10-3 and TRBJ2-1, with D tentatively TRBD2 (5 bases). The ends were cut back, 6 bases at V and 5 bases at J, with 11 bases in the middle. Germline V gene lookup returns CDR1 ENHRY and CDR2 SYGVKD. The CDR3 totals 13 residues. This CDR3 is CAISVWRDNEQFF. The CDR3 DNA follows: TGTGCCATCAGCGTCTGGCGGGACAATGAGCAGTTCTTC.

The J gene is TRBJ2-1, the V gene TRBV5-1, with D possibly TRBD1 on 6 matching bases. V was pared by 1 base and J by 4 bases, with 21 bases between. The length of the CDR3 is 18 residues. Germline V gene data show CDR1 as SGHRS and CDR2 as YFSETQ. CDR3 in amino acids: CASSLKGWGQGVYNEQFF. The CDR3 region has the DNA TGCGCCAGCAGCTTGAAGGGTTGGGGGCAGGGCGTTTACAATGAGCAGTTCTTC.